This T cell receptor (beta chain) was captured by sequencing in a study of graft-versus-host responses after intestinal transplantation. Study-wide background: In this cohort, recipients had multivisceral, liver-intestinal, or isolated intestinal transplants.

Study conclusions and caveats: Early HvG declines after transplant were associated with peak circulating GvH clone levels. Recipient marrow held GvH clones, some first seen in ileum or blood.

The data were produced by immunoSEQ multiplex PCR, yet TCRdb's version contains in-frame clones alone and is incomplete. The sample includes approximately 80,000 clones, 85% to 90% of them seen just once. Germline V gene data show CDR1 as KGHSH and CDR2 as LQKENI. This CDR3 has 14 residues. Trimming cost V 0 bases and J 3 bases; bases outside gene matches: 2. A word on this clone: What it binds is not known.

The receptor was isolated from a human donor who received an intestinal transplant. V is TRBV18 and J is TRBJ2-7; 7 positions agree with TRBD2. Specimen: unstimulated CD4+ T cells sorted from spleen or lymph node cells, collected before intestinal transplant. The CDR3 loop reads CASSPPGTIYEQYF. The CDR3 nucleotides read TGTGCCAGCTCACCACCGGGGACTATCTACGAGCAGTACTTC. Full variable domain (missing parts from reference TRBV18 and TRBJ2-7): NAGVMQNPRHLVRRRGQEARLRCSPMKGHSHVYWYRQLPEEGLKFMVYLQKENIIDESGMPKERFSAEFPKEGPSILRIQQVVRGDSAAYFCASSPPGTIYEQYFGPGTRLTVT.